This T cell receptor beta chain was observed in a study of T cells after yellow fever vaccination. Only a few counts were recorded for this clonotype. Via MiXCR, TCRdb re-called the 5' RACE reads, giving one row per CDR3 protein. This sample has roughly 190,000 distinct CDR3 sequences, with 9.5% to 11% found just once. The TCR originated in a young man who received the YFV17D yellow fever vaccine. Source: CD8+ T cells sorted from PBMCs, taken 15 days after the yellow fever booster vaccination.

CDR3 sequence: CATSDSSAGGRTDTQYF. CDR3 nucleotide sequence: TGTGCCACCAGTGATTCTTCAGCGGGGGGGCGCACAGATACGCAGTATTTT. The rearrangement joins TRBV24-1 to TRBJ2-3, with 10 nucleotides matching TRBD2. Germline V CDR1 and CDR2: KGHDR, SFDVKD. The CDR3 has 17 residues. V was pared by 2 bases and J by 1 base, with 5 bases of the junction left unmatched.